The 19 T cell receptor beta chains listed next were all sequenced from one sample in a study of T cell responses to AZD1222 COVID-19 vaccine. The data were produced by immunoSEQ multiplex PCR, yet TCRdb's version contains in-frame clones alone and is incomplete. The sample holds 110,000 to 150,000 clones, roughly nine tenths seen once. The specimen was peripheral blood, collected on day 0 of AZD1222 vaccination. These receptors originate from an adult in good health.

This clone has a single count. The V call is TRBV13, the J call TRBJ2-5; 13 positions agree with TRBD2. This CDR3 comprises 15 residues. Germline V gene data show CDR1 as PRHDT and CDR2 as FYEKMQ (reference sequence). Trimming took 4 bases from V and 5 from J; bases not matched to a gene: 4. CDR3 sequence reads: CASSYGTSGKETQYF. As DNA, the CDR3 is TGTGCCAGCAGCTACGGGACTAGCGGGAAGGAGACCCAGTACTTC. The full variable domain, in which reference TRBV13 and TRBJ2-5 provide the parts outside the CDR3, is AAGVIQSPRHLIKEKRETATLKCYPIPRHDTVYWYQQGPGQDPQFLISFYEKMQSDKGSIPDRFSAQQFSDYHSELNMSSLELGDSALYFCASSYGTSGKETQYFGPGTRLLVL.

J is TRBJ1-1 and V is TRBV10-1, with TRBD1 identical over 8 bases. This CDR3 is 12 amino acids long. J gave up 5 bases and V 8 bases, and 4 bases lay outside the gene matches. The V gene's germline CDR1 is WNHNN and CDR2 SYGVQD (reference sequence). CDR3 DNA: TGCGCCAGCCAGGGGGCCGAGACTGAAGCTTTCTTT. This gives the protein CASQGAETEAFF.

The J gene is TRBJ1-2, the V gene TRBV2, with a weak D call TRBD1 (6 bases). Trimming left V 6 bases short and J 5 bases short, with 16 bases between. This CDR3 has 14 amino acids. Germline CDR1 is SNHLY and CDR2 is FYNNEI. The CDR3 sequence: CASREQGPSYGYTF. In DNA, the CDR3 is TGTGCCAGCAGGGAACAGGGTCCCTCTTATGGCTACACCTTC.

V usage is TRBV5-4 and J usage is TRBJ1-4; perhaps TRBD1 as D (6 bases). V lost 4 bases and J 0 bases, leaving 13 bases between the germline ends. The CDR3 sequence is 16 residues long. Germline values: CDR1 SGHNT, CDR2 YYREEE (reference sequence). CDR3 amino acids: CASSLGAPATNEKLFF. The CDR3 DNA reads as TGTGCCAGCAGCCTGGGGGCGCCTGCAACTAATGAAAAACTGTTTTTT.

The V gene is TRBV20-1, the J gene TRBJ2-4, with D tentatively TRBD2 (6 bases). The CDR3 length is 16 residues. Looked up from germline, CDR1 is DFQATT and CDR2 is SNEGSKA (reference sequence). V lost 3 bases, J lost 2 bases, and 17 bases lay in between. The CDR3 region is CSASAFRAGTKNIQYF. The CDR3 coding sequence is TGCAGTGCTAGTGCCTTTAGGGCGGGGACCAAAAACATTCAGTACTTC.

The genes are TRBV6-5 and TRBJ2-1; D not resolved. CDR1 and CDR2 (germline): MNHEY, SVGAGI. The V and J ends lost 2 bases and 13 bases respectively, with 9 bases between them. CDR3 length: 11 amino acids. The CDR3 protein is CASSYGVYQFF. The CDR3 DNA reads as TGTGCCAGCAGTTACGGGGTGTATCAGTTCTTC.

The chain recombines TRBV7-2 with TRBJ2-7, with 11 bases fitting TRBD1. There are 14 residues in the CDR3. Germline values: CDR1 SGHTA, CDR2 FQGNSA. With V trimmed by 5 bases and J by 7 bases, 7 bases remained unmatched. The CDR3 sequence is CASSPWTGGSEQYF. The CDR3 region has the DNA TGTGCCAGCAGCCCCTGGACAGGGGGCTCGGAGCAGTACTTC.

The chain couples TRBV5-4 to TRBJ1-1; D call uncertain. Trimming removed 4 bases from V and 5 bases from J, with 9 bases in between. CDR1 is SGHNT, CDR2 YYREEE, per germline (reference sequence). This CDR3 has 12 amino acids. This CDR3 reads CASSITGTEAFF. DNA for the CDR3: TGTGCCAGCAGCATCACGGGAACTGAAGCTTTCTTT.

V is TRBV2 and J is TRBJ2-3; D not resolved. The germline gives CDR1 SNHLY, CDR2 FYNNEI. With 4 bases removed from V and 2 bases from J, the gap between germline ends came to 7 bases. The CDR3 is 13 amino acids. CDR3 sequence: CASSGRYTDTQYF. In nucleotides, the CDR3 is TGTGCCAGCAGTGGACGGTACACAGATACGCAGTATTTT.

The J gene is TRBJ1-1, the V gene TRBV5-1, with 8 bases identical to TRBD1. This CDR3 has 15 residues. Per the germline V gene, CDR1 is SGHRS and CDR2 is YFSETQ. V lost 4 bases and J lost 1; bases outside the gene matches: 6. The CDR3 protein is CASSLQGAANTEAFF. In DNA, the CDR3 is TGCGCCAGCAGCCTCCAGGGGGCAGCGAACACTGAAGCTTTCTTT.

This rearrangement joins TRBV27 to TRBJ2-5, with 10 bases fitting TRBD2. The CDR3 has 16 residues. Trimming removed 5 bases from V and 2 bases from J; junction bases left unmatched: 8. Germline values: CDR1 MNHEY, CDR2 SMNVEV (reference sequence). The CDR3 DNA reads TGTGCCAGCAGTACCCTACTAGCGGGGTTGCAAGAGACCCAGTACTTC. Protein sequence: CASSTLLAGLQETQYF.

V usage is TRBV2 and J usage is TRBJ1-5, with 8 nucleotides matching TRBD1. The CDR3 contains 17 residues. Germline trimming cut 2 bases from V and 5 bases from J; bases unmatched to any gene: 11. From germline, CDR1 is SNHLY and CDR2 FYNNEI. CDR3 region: CASSETRTGFSYQPQHF. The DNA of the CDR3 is TGTGCCAGCAGTGAAACGAGGACAGGGTTTTCTTATCAGCCCCAGCATTTT.

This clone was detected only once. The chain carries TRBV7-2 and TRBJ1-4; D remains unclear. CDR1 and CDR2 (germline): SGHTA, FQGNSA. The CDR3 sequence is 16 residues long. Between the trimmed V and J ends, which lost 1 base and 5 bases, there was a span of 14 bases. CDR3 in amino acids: CASSLVSLGSNEKLFF. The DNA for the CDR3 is TGTGCCAGCAGCTTAGTGTCGTTAGGCTCGAATGAAAAACTGTTTTTT.

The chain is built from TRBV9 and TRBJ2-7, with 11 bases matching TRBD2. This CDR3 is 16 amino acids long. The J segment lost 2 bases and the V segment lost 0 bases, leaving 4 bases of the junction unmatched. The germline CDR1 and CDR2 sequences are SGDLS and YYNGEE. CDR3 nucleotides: TGTGCCAGCAGCGTAGAGCCGACTAGCGGGACCTACGAGCAGTACTTC. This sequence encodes CASSVEPTSGTYEQYF.

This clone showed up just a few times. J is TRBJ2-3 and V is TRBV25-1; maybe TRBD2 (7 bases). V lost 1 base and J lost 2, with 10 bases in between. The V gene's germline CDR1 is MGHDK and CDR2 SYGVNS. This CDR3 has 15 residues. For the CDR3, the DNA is TGTGCCAGCAGTGAATGGGGGGGCTTCACAGATACGCAGTATTTT. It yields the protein CASSEWGGFTDTQYF.

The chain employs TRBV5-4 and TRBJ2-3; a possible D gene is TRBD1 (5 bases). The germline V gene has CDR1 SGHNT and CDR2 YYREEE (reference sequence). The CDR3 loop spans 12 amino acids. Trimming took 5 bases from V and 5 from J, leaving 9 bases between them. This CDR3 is CASSSDRDTQYF. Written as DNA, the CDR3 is TGTGCCAGCAGTTCTGACAGAGATACGCAGTATTTT.

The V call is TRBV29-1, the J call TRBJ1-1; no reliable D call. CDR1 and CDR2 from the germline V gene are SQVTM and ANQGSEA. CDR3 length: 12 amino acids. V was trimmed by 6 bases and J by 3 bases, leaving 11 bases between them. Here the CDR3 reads CSVGDGYTEAFF. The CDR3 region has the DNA TGCAGCGTCGGTGACGGCTACACTGAAGCTTTCTTT.

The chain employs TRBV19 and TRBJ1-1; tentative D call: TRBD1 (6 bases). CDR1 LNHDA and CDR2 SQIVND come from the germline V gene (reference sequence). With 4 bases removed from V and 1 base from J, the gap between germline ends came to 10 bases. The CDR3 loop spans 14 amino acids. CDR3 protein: CASSKKQGNTEAFF. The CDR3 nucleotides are TGTGCCAGTAGTAAAAAACAGGGGAACACTGAAGCTTTCTTT.

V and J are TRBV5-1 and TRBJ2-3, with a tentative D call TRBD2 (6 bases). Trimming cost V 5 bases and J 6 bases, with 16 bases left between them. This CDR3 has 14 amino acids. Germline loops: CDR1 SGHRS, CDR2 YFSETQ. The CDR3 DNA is TGCGCCAGCAGACCTCAGGGAGGAGTCGATACGCAGTATTTT. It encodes CASRPQGGVDTQYF.